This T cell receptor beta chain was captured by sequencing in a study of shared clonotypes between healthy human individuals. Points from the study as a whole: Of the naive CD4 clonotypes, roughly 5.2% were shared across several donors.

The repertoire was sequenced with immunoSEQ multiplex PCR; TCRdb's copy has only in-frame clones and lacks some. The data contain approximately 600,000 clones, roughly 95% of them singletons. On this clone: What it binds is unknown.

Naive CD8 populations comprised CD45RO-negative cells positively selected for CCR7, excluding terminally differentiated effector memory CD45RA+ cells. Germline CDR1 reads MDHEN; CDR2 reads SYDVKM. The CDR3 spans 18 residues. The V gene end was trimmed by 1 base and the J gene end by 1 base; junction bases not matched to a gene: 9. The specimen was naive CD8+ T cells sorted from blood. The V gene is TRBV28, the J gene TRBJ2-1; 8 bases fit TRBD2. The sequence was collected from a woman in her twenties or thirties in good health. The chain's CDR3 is CASSLLGTSGLSYNEQFF. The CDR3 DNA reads TGTGCCAGCAGTTTATTGGGTACTAGCGGTCTATCCTACAATGAGCAGTTCTTC.